The clone carrying this TCR beta chain was counted only a few times. Its antigen is still unknown. The V gene's germline CDR1 is SGHRS and CDR2 YFSETQ. The CDR3 is 16 residues long. Trimming took 3 bases from V and 5 from J; bases not matched to a gene: 9. This sample is drawn from a study of T cells in localized non-small cell lung cancer. The study's findings and limits: Patients showing higher blood T cell density tended to see longer overall survival. Sequencing was limited to one tumor region, leaving the possibility of heterogeneity open. There were a median about 53 of the top 100 tumor clones appearing in adjacent lung. Uninvolved adjacent lung had more T cell clonality than any other tissue, topping tumor.

Generated by immunoSEQ multiplex PCR, the TCRdb table keeps only in-frame clones and is missing some. The table has tens of thousands of clones, 88% seen once. The sequence was collected from a man between 40 and 70 years old with stage II squamous cell lung carcinoma. The specimen was PBMCs, collected before any cancer treatment. The V call is TRBV5-1, the J call TRBJ1-4; 8 positions agree with TRBD1. The CDR3 nucleotides are TGCGCCAGCAGCTCTGGAGTGCAGGGGGCGAATGAAAAACTGTTTTTT. Amino acid sequence: CASSSGVQGANEKLFF.